Each of the 18 T cell receptor beta chains below was sequenced from the same sample in a study of shared clonotypes between healthy human individuals. Measured with immunoSEQ multiplex PCR; TCRdb has only the in-frame clones, and not every one. This sample has over 2 million clones, with 80% to 95% found just once. The specimen was naive CD4+ T cells from PBMCs. The subset is: CD45RA+ positively selected. The receptors stem from a man in his late teens or twenties in good health. Some clones in this sample may be carry-over from other donors' samples.

J is TRBJ1-1 and V is TRBV9; D is undetermined. Germline CDR1 reads SGDLS; CDR2 reads YYNGEE. The CDR3 has 14 amino acids. Trimming stripped 3 bases from V and 5 bases from J, with 14 bases between. The CDR3 bases are TGTGCCAGCAGCGATGGAGTGGGAGGAACTGAAGCTTTCTTT. This translates into CASSDGVGGTEAFF.

On this clone: This sample also contains other DNA sequences that code for the same CDR3. The V gene is TRBV18, the J gene TRBJ2-1; 10 bases map to TRBD2. V shed 6 bases, J shed 1 base, and the junction held 3 bases outside the gene matches. Germline lookup yields CDR1 KGHSH and CDR2 LQKENI. There are 15 residues in the CDR3. The CDR3 nucleotides are TGTGCCAGCTCCCAGCGGGAGGGGTCCTACAATGAGCAGTTCTTC. Amino acid sequence: CASSQREGSYNEQFF.

The rearrangement uses TRBV11-2 and TRBJ2-1, with 11 bases fitting TRBD1. Germline V gives CDR1 SGHAT, CDR2 FQNNGV. The ends lost 5 bases at V and 6 bases at J; junction bases unmatched: 6. The CDR3 length is 15 residues. This chain's CDR3 is CASSPPGTGGNEQFF. The CDR3 DNA reads as TGTGCCAGCAGCCCCCCCGGGACAGGGGGCAATGAGCAGTTCTTC.

V is TRBV5-1 and J is TRBJ2-4, with 7 bases identical to TRBD1. The V and J ends lost 0 bases and 2 bases, in that order; junction bases with no gene match: 5. CDR3 length equals 16 residues. Germline lookup yields CDR1 SGHRS and CDR2 YFSETQ. CDR3 region: CASSLEGGATKNIQYF. CDR3 nucleotide sequence: TGCGCCAGCAGCTTGGAAGGGGGCGCGACCAAAAACATTCAGTACTTC.

About this clone itself: The sample holds other DNA sequences that translate to the same CDR3. The V and J genes are TRBV2 and TRBJ1-4, with 8 bases that match TRBD1. The CDR3 spans 13 residues. Germline V lookup: CDR1 SNHLY, CDR2 FYNNEI. V was pared by 6 bases and J by 8 bases, with 5 bases of the junction left unmatched. The CDR3 is CASRDRVGEKLFF. CDR3 DNA sequence: TGTGCCAGCAGGGACAGGGTTGGAGAAAAACTGTTTTTT.

The CDR3 spells CASSETPGQGVLYGYTF. The CDR3 DNA reads as TGTGCCAGCAGCGAAACTCCGGGACAGGGGGTGCTCTATGGCTACACCTTC. The chain is built from TRBV9 and TRBJ1-2; 11 bases map to TRBD1. Unmatched junction bases numbered 11, after V lost 3 bases and J lost 4 bases. Germline CDR1 SGDLS, CDR2 YYNGEE. The CDR3 consists of 17 residues.

This clone was seen just once. The chain combines TRBV9 with TRBJ2-3; D gene unclear. The CDR3 has 15 amino acids. Per the germline V gene, CDR1 is SGDLS and CDR2 is YYNGEE. V was clipped by 4 bases and J by 4 bases, with 16 bases between them. The CDR3 here is CASSPSVRDSDTQYF. Here the CDR3 DNA reads TGTGCCAGCAGCCCTTCGGTGAGAGATTCAGATACGCAGTATTTT.

Worth noting for this clone: In the same sample, other DNA sequences code for this CDR3. V gene TRBV28 combines with J gene TRBJ1-2; D ambiguous. V was trimmed by 7 bases and J by 4 bases, leaving 7 bases between them. There are 11 residues in the CDR3. The germline CDR1 and CDR2 sequences are MDHEN and SYDVKM. CDR3 residues: CASTAGYGYTF. CDR3 coding DNA: TGTGCCAGCACCGCAGGCTATGGCTACACCTTC.

This chain joins TRBV2 and TRBJ2-7; D possibly corresponds to TRBD2 (6 bases). In germline, CDR1 is SNHLY, CDR2 FYNNEI. This CDR3 spans 12 amino acids. Trimming stripped 7 bases from V and 4 bases from J, with 11 bases between. Here the CDR3 reads CASTAAGYEQYF. CDR3 DNA: TGTGCCAGCACTGCGGCGGGGTACGAGCAGTACTTC.

The V and J genes are TRBV9 and TRBJ2-3; 9 nucleotides agree with TRBD1. With V trimmed by 4 bases and J by 4 bases, 10 bases remained unmatched. CDR3 length: 16 amino acids. CDR1 is SGDLS and CDR2 is YYNGEE in the germline V gene. CDR3 region: CASSFSGTGSPDTQYF. The CDR3 nucleotides are TGTGCCAGCAGCTTCTCCGGGACAGGGTCACCAGATACGCAGTATTTT.

The rearrangement uses TRBV6-5 and TRBJ2-7, with D uncertain. The length of the CDR3 is 13 residues. Trimming took 0 bases from V and 9 from J, leaving 12 bases between them. CDR1 and CDR2 from the germline V gene are MNHEY and SVGAGI. The CDR3 DNA follows: TGTGCCAGCAGTTACTCGAGTGCCGAGAGGCAGTACTTC. Its protein is CASSYSSAERQYF.

This chain links TRBV7-9 with TRBJ2-7; D is undetermined. V was clipped by 5 bases and J by 4 bases, with 21 bases between them. This CDR3 contains 16 residues. Germline V gene data show CDR1 as SEHNR and CDR2 as FQNEAQ (reference sequence). CDR3 sequence: CASSPSPLIDSYEQYF. CDR3 in DNA: TGTGCCAGCAGCCCCTCTCCCCTGATAGATTCTTACGAGCAGTACTTC.

This clone was detected once. The chain carries TRBV5-1 and TRBJ2-4; 7 nucleotides match TRBD2. The V gene's germline CDR1 is SGHRS and CDR2 YFSETQ. This CDR3 has 16 residues. J lost 4 bases, V lost 4 bases, and 11 bases had no gene match. The CDR3 nucleotides read TGCGCCAGCAGCCCCCAGGCGGGTAGCGGGAAAAACATTCAGTACTTC. Amino acids: CASSPQAGSGKNIQYF.

The table lists this clone with a few counts. This chain connects TRBV28 to TRBJ2-2; D gene unclear. V was clipped by 2 bases and J by 4 bases, with 5 bases between them. The CDR3 runs to 13 residues. From germline, CDR1 is MDHEN and CDR2 SYDVKM. The CDR3 is CASSLQRTGELFF. The DNA for the CDR3 is TGTGCCAGCAGTTTACAGCGCACCGGGGAGCTGTTTTTT. Complete variable domain (other parts from reference TRBV28 and TRBJ2-2): DVKVTQSSRYLVKRTGEKVFLECVQDMDHENMFWYRQDPGLGLRLIYFSYDVKMKEKGDIPEGYSVSREKKERFSLILESASTNQTSMYLCASSLQRTGELFFGEGSRLTVL.

The gene calls are TRBV6-1 and TRBJ2-1, with 8 bases aligning to TRBD2. The ends lost 7 bases at V and 7 bases at J; junction bases unmatched: 9. CDR1 MNHNS and CDR2 SASEGT come from the germline V gene. This CDR3 contains 14 residues. CDR3 sequence: CASTPGGAINEQFF. The CDR3 bases are TGTGCCAGCACTCCGGGGGGGGCTATTAATGAGCAGTTCTTC.

The J gene is TRBJ2-5, the V gene TRBV7-9; a weak D match, TRBD2 (6 bases). CDR1 is SEHNR, CDR2 FQNEAQ, per germline (reference sequence). Trimming shortened V by 2 bases and J by 4 bases, and 14 bases separated the two germline ends. The CDR3 has 15 amino acids. The CDR3 reads CASSLLGRDGETQYF. CDR3 sequence (DNA): TGTGCCAGCAGCTTATTAGGGCGGGATGGAGAGACCCAGTACTTC.

The CDR3 is CASTLGQGGSPLHF. The CDR3 DNA reads as TGTGCCAGCACCCTAGGACAGGGGGGCTCACCCCTCCACTTT. V is TRBV6-1 and J is TRBJ1-6, with TRBD1 identical over 10 bases. Germline V gene lookup returns CDR1 MNHNS and CDR2 SASEGT. There are 14 residues in the CDR3. V gave up 7 bases and J gave up 10 bases; unmatched junction bases: 7.

The chain uses TRBV14 and TRBJ2-1, with D unresolved. V dropped 3 bases and J dropped 2 bases, with 14 bases sitting between them. The germline CDR1 and CDR2 sequences are SGHDN and FVKESK. This CDR3 contains 16 residues. CDR3 in amino acids: CASSQDIWVAYNEQFF. Here the CDR3 DNA reads TGTGCCAGCAGCCAGGATATCTGGGTAGCCTACAATGAGCAGTTCTTC.